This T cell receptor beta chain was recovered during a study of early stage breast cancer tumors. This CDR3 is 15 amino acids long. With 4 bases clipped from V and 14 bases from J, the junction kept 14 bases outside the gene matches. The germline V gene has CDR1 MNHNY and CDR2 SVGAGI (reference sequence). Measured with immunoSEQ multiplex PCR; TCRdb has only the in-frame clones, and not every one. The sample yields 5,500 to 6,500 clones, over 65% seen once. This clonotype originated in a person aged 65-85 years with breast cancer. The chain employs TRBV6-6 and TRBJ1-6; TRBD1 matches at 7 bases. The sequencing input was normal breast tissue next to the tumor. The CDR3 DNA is TGTGCCAGCAGTTCTTTTCAGGGGGTTTTGGGGGCCCTCCACTTT. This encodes CASSSFQGVLGALHF.